One sample yielded the 32 T cell receptor beta chains listed below, sequenced in a study of T cell responses to AZD1222 COVID-19 vaccine. Profiling relied on immunoSEQ multiplex PCR, and the TCRdb table lists in-frame clones only, not all of them. The top ten clones hold 3.5% to 4.5% of a sample with 100,000 to 150,000 clones, about 87% of them seen once. The specimen was peripheral blood, collected on day 0 of AZD1222 vaccination. These receptors all come from an adult in good health.

The V call is TRBV7-2, the J call TRBJ1-3, with unresolved D. In germline, CDR1 is SGHTA, CDR2 FQGNSA. CDR3 length equals 17 residues. V was shortened by 5 bases and J by 1 base, with 18 bases between the two germline ends. Here the CDR3 DNA reads TGTGCCAGCAGCCCGGACGGGATCATTCGTTCTGGAAACACCATATATTTT. Amino acid sequence: CASSPDGIIRSGNTIYF.

This clone was recorded only once. J is TRBJ2-3 and V is TRBV24-1; D is perhaps TRBD2 (5 bases). The ends were cut back, 1 base at V and 0 bases at J, with 13 bases in the middle. Germline V gene sequence: CDR1 KGHDR, CDR2 SFDVKD. The CDR3 is 17 amino acids. CDR3 DNA sequence: TGTGCCACCAGTGATTTACGGACTGCGGGTAGCACAGATACGCAGTATTTT. Translated, it gives CATSDLRTAGSTDTQYF.

The chain is built from TRBV5-1 and TRBJ2-1, with 8 bases lining up with TRBD2. With V trimmed by 2 bases and J by 4 bases, 11 bases remained unmatched. Germline lookup yields CDR1 SGHRS and CDR2 YFSETQ. The CDR3 is made up of 17 amino acids. CDR3 loop: CASSLGIREGSYNEQFF. CDR3 nucleotide sequence: TGCGCCAGCAGCTTAGGAATACGGGAGGGGTCTTACAATGAGCAGTTCTTC.

The chain carries TRBV7-8 and TRBJ2-7, with D tentatively TRBD2 (5 bases). The CDR3 loop spans 15 amino acids. Germline V gene lookup returns CDR1 SGHVS and CDR2 FQNEAQ. Deletions cut 1 base from V and 2 bases from J, with 12 bases between. The CDR3 nucleotides read TGTGCCAGCAGCTTAGGGTGGGAGCTCCCCTACGAGCAGTACTTC. Its translation: CASSLGWELPYEQYF.

This clone was found once. The V gene is TRBV30, the J gene TRBJ2-1, with 12 bases fitting TRBD2. Germline CDR1 and CDR2: GTSNPN and SVGIG (reference sequence). The CDR3 extends over 15 amino acids. After removal of 6 bases from V and 12 bases from J, the junction contained 15 bases not matched to a gene. For the CDR3, the DNA is TGTGCCTGCTCCCCCGGGACTAGCGGGCCCGCATGGCAGTTCTTC. Its translation is CACSPGTSGPAWQFF.

The CDR3 here is CASSPAGGVGYTF. CDR3 nucleotides: TGTGCCAGCAGCCCCGCAGGGGGAGTTGGCTACACCTTC. The chain combines TRBV12-3 or TRBV12-4 with TRBJ1-2, with 7 bases fitting TRBD1. The V segment lost 6 bases and the J segment 7 bases; nucleotides outside the gene matches: 8. This CDR3 region has 13 residues.

The rearrangement uses TRBV18 and TRBJ2-6; D gene ambiguous. This CDR3 has 15 amino acids. V lost 3 bases, J lost 3 bases, and 9 bases lay in between. Germline lookup yields CDR1 KGHSH and CDR2 LQKENI. The CDR3 region is CASSPAGGGANVLTF. The CDR3, as DNA: TGTGCCAGCTCACCCGCAGGCGGTGGGGCCAACGTCCTGACTTTC.

This clone is a singleton in its sample. The genes are TRBV5-6 and TRBJ1-1; D is unclear. The CDR3 runs 14 residues. CDR1 is SGHDT and CDR2 is YYEEEE in the germline V gene. Trimming removed 0 bases at V and 1 base at J, with 7 bases between. CDR3 nucleotide sequence: TGTGCCAGCAGCTTGGGTTCAGGGAACACTGAAGCTTTCTTT. Protein product: CASSLGSGNTEAFF. Looking up the rest from reference TRBV5-6 and TRBJ1-1 gives the full variable domain: DAGVTQSPTHLIKTRGQQVTLRCSPKSGHDTVSWYQQALGQGPQFIFQYYEEEERQRGNFPDRFSGHQFPNYSSELNVNALLLGDSALYLCASSLGSGNTEAFFGQGTRLTVV.

The chain links TRBV2 to TRBJ1-2, with TRBD1 as a possible D gene (6 bases). The CDR3 loop spans 14 amino acids. Germline loops: CDR1 SNHLY, CDR2 FYNNEI. V was trimmed by 5 bases and J by 3 bases, leaving 13 bases between them. The CDR3 DNA reads as TGTGCCAGCAGTTCACAGGGTAGAGACTATGGCTACACCTTC. The encoded protein is CASSSQGRDYGYTF.

The V call is TRBV11-2, the J call TRBJ1-4; maybe TRBD1 (5 bases). Germline V CDR1 and CDR2: SGHAT, FQNNGV. The CDR3 sequence is 16 residues long. Trimming cost V 0 bases and J 8 bases, with 16 bases left between them. The DNA of the CDR3 is TGTGCCAGCAGCTTAGAATTGGGGGGAGGATTGGAAAAACTGTTTTTT. The encoded protein is CASSLELGGGLEKLFF.

The rearrangement links TRBV21-1 to TRBJ1-1; the D call in the table, TRBD1, was not verified against the DNA. TRBV21-1 is recorded as a pseudogene. The CDR3 sequence is 14 residues long. The CDR3 sequence is CASSKGGGRCRAFF. CDR3 DNA: TGTGCCAGCAGCAAAGGAGGGGGAAGGTGTAGGGCTTTCTTT.

The rearrangement links TRBV28 to TRBJ2-3; 8 bases are shared with TRBD2. This CDR3 region has 15 residues. Germline values: CDR1 MDHEN, CDR2 SYDVKM. With 7 bases clipped from V and 8 bases from J, the junction kept 14 bases outside the gene matches. CDR3 in DNA: TGTGCCAGCACCCTAGCGGGTAGCGCTGGGAGTACGCAGTATTTT. Translating gives CASTLAGSAGSTQYF.

J is TRBJ1-1 and V is TRBV6-5; the D gene is possibly TRBD1 (5 bases). Looked up from germline, CDR1 is MNHEY and CDR2 is SVGAGI. V gave up 3 bases and J gave up 4 bases, with 9 bases separating them. The CDR3 has 13 amino acids. CDR3 sequence: CASSYGGTTEAFF. CDR3 bases: TGTGCCAGCAGTTATGGAGGGACCACTGAAGCTTTCTTT.

The rearrangement links TRBV12-5 to TRBJ1-6; TRBD1 matches 9 bases. Germline lookup yields CDR1 LGHNT and CDR2 FRNRAP. The V segment lost 7 bases and the J segment 5 bases; nucleotides outside the gene matches: 27. This CDR3 is built from 22 residues. CDR3: CASDPRSTLPTPGQGHNSPLHF. The CDR3 DNA sequence: TGTGCTAGTGACCCAAGGAGTACTCTGCCGACCCCGGGACAGGGACATAATTCACCCCTCCACTTT.

The CDR3 DNA reads TGTGCCAGCTCACCACGGGGGGATGGCTACACCTTC. It is translated as CASSPRGDGYTF. This chain connects TRBV18 to TRBJ1-2, with D tentatively TRBD1 (5 bases). Germline loops: CDR1 KGHSH, CDR2 LQKENI. V lost 1 base to trimming and J lost 6 bases, with 6 bases between them. The CDR3 extends over 12 amino acids.

The rearrangement uses TRBV30 and TRBJ1-5; D gene ambiguous. The length of the CDR3 is 13 residues. V lost 2 bases, J lost 5 bases, and 10 bases lay in between. Germline loops: CDR1 GTSNPN, CDR2 SVGIG (reference sequence). The CDR3 here is CAWSYSRDQPQHF. The CDR3 DNA reads as TGTGCCTGGAGTTACAGTCGGGATCAGCCCCAGCATTTT.

The V and J genes are TRBV5-4 and TRBJ2-1, with 10 bases matching TRBD2. Trimming at V came to 4 bases and at J to 2 bases, leaving 3 bases not matched to a gene. CDR1 and CDR2 (germline): SGHNT, YYREEE (reference sequence). This CDR3 comprises 15 residues. The CDR3 protein is CASSVTSGAYNEQFF. The CDR3 DNA is TGTGCCAGCAGCGTTACTAGCGGGGCCTACAATGAGCAGTTCTTC.

The rearrangement links TRBV30 to TRBJ1-1; tentatively, D is TRBD1 (5 bases). The CDR3 consists of 17 residues. Trimming took 5 bases from V and 0 from J, leaving 22 bases between them. Germline V gene sequence: CDR1 GTSNPN, CDR2 SVGIG (reference sequence). This chain's CDR3 is CAWCPGTKVEMNTEAFF. For the CDR3, the DNA is TGTGCCTGGTGTCCCGGGACGAAAGTCGAAATGAACACTGAAGCTTTCTTT.

V and J are TRBV24-1 and TRBJ1-5; the match to TRBD1 covers 7 bases. CDR1 is KGHDR and CDR2 is SFDVKD in the germline V gene. After removal of 9 bases from V and 9 bases from J, the junction contained 10 bases not matched to a gene. This CDR3 is built from 13 residues. CDR3 region: CATVDRIGGPQHF. In nucleotides, the CDR3 is TGTGCCACCGTGGACAGGATCGGAGGGCCCCAGCATTTT.

CDR3 coding DNA: TGTGCCAGCGCTAACGCCCTAGCGGGGGCAGATACGCAGTATTTT. Translating gives CASANALAGADTQYF. V and J are TRBV7-2 and TRBJ2-3, with 10 positions matching TRBD2. Germline CDR1 reads SGHTA; CDR2 reads FQGNSA. The CDR3 has 15 amino acids. The J segment lost 4 bases and the V segment lost 8 bases, leaving 9 bases of the junction unmatched.

This clone was observed a few times. The CDR3: CASSQANPGLNNSPLHF. The CDR3 coding sequence is TGCGCCAGCAGCCAAGCCAACCCGGGACTTAATAATTCACCCCTCCACTTT. J is TRBJ1-6 and V is TRBV4-1; D is possibly TRBD1 (5 bases). CDR3 size: 17 residues. V dropped 1 base and J dropped 5 bases, with 15 bases sitting between them. The germline CDR1 and CDR2 sequences are MGHRA and YSYEKL.

This chain joins TRBV13 and TRBJ1-6; D may be TRBD1 (6 bases). Trimming took off 7 bases at V and 6 bases at J, with 16 bases between the two ends. The CDR3 has 15 residues. Germline V gene lookup returns CDR1 PRHDT and CDR2 FYEKMQ (reference sequence). The CDR3 sequence: CASTPPGGPNSPLHF. CDR3 DNA sequence: TGTGCCAGCACCCCCCCTGGGGGGCCTAATTCACCCCTCCACTTT.

The V call is TRBV7-3, the J call TRBJ2-5, with D unresolved. Germline V CDR1 and CDR2: SGHTA, FQGTGA. V lost 2 bases to trimming and J lost 5 bases, with 18 bases between them. CDR3 length: 16 amino acids. The CDR3, as DNA: TGTGCCAGCAGCTTAGGGTGGAACCCCTTGGGGGAGACCCAGTACTTC. It codes for CASSLGWNPLGETQYF.

This chain links TRBV6-6 with TRBJ1-1, with no clear D. Trimming cost V 6 bases and J 5 bases, with 16 bases left between them. Germline values: CDR1 MNHNY, CDR2 SVGAGI (reference sequence). This CDR3 has 14 amino acids. CDR3 residues: CASRTQALGTEAFF. In nucleotides, the CDR3 is TGTGCCAGCAGGACCCAGGCATTAGGAACTGAAGCTTTCTTT.

The chain joins TRBV5-1 to TRBJ1-2; no clear D gene. The germline V and J ends were trimmed by 5 bases and 2 bases, with 13 bases remaining between them. This CDR3 region has 14 residues. The germline CDR1 and CDR2 sequences are SGHRS and YFSETQ. The CDR3 DNA sequence: TGCGCCAGCAGTCCCAGGAGCCAAAACTATGGCTACACCTTC. Residues: CASSPRSQNYGYTF.

This clone was observed once. The V gene is TRBV13, the J gene TRBJ2-7, with a weak D call TRBD2 (6 bases). This CDR3 region has 15 residues. The germline V gene has CDR1 PRHDT and CDR2 FYEKMQ (reference sequence). V lost 5 bases, J lost 2 bases, and 16 bases lay in between. CDR3 DNA sequence: TGTGCCAGCAGCCACGCGGCGGGGAGTCCCTACGAGCAGTACTTC. As protein: CASSHAAGSPYEQYF.

The chain uses TRBV19 and TRBJ1-3; no clear D. Germline V lookup: CDR1 LNHDA, CDR2 SQIVND (reference sequence). V lost 6 bases to trimming and J lost 0 bases, with 12 bases between them. This CDR3 has 15 amino acids. In DNA, the CDR3 is TGTGCCAGTAGCCCTTCAAGAATCTCTGGAAACACCATATATTTT. This translates into CASSPSRISGNTIYF.

The V gene is TRBV19, the J gene TRBJ1-6, with D tentatively TRBD1 (6 bases). Per germline, CDR1 LNHDA and CDR2 SQIVND (reference sequence). CDR3 size: 15 residues. V was trimmed by 7 bases and J by 9 bases, leaving 19 bases between them. The CDR3 protein is CASKGGEGLFSPLHF. The CDR3 nucleotides read TGTGCCAGTAAGGGGGGAGAGGGCCTGTTTTCACCCCTCCACTTT.

The V call is TRBV10-3, the J call TRBJ1-5; possibly TRBD1 for D (6 bases). Per the germline V gene, CDR1 is ENHRY and CDR2 is SYGVKD. CDR3 size: 14 residues. The V end was cut by 1 base, the J end by 7 bases, with 11 bases between. The CDR3 loop reads CAISEFRGEQPQHF. DNA for the CDR3: TGTGCCATCAGTGAGTTCAGGGGTGAGCAGCCCCAGCATTTT.

This sequence joins TRBV28 and TRBJ2-6; no firm D call. CDR1 MDHEN and CDR2 SYDVKM come from the germline V gene. V was clipped by 4 bases and J by 1 base, with 11 bases between them. The CDR3 is 16 residues long. The CDR3 sequence is CASSSNEMSGANVLTF. The DNA for the CDR3 is TGTGCCAGCAGTTCCAACGAAATGTCTGGGGCCAACGTCCTGACTTTC.

J is TRBJ1-2 and V is TRBV4-1; D unclear. With 0 bases removed from V and 1 base from J, the gap between germline ends came to 12 bases. Germline-derived CDR1 and CDR2 are MGHRA and YSYEKL. The CDR3 covers 16 residues. As DNA, the CDR3 is TGCGCCAGCAGCCAAGATAGGTCCCTAGGTAACTATGGCTACACCTTC. It is translated as CASSQDRSLGNYGYTF.

The chain recombines TRBV7-8 with TRBJ1-4; D is undetermined. The CDR3 spans 17 residues. V lost 1 base and J lost 0, with 12 bases in between. CDR1 and CDR2 from the germline V gene are SGHVS and FQNEAQ. CDR3 sequence (DNA): TGTGCCAGCAGCTTAGGTCGGGGATATGCAACTAATGAAAAACTGTTTTTT. Residues: CASSLGRGYATNEKLFF.